Below are 2 T cell receptor beta chains sequenced from a single sample in a study of blood T cell repertoires in COVID-19. Using immunoSEQ multiplex PCR, the repertoire was profiled, and TCRdb retains in-frame clones only, with some absent. In the table there are roughly 74,000 clones, 70% to 90% of which are singletons. The sample was peripheral blood. These receptors were obtained from a woman of 80 years or more with active or convalescent COVID-19.

The chain's CDR3 is CASSVGTAYNEQFF. Here the CDR3 DNA reads TGTGCCAGCAGCGTAGGGACAGCCTACAATGAGCAGTTCTTC. The chain has TRBV9 and TRBJ2-1; D possibly corresponds to TRBD1 (6 bases). The V end was cut by 0 bases, the J end by 2 bases, with 6 bases between. Germline loops: CDR1 SGDLS, CDR2 YYNGEE. The CDR3 spans 14 residues.

V and J are TRBV19 and TRBJ1-1; 12 bases are a match to TRBD1. Germline values: CDR1 LNHDA, CDR2 SQIVND (reference sequence). The J segment lost 1 base and the V segment lost 7 bases, leaving 4 bases of the junction unmatched. The CDR3 totals 15 residues. CDR3: CASTGTGGRNTEAFF. The DNA of the CDR3 is TGTGCCAGTACTGGGACAGGGGGCCGGAACACTGAAGCTTTCTTT.